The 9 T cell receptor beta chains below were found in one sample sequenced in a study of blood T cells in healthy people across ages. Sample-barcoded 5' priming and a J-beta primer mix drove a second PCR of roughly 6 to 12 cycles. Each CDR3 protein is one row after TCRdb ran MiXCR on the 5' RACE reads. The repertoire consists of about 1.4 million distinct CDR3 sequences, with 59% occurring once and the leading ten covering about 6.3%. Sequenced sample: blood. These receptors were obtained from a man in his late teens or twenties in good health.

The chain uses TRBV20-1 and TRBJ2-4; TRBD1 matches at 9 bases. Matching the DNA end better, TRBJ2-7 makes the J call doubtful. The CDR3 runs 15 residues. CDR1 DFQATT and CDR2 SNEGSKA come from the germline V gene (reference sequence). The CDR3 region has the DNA TGCAGTGCTAGACCTCGGGACAGGGTGTTAGACGAGCAGTACTTC. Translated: CSARPRDRVLDEQYF.

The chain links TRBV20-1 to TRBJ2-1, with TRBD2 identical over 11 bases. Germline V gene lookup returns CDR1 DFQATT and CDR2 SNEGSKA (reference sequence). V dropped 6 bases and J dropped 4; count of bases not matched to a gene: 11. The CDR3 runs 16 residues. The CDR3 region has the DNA TGCAGTGCCAGTACCCTGACTAGCGGGACTTACAATGAGCAGTTCTTC. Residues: CSASTLTSGTYNEQFF.

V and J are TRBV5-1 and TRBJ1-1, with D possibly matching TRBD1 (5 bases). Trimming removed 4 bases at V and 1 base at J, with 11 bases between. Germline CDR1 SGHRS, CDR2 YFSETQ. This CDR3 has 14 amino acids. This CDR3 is CASSEGLSNTEAFF. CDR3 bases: TGCGCCAGCAGCGAGGGACTCTCGAACACTGAAGCTTTCTTT.

The CDR3 region has the DNA TGTGCCAGCGAGGACGGGACGCGAGGGGAGCAGTACTTC. Protein: CASEDGTRGEQYF. The rearrangement joins TRBV25-1 to TRBJ2-5; either TRBD1 or TRBD2 may fit D (5 bases each). Looked up from germline, CDR1 is MGHDK and CDR2 is SYGVNS. There are 13 residues in the CDR3. V was cut by 8 bases and J by 11 bases, with 21 bases left in between.

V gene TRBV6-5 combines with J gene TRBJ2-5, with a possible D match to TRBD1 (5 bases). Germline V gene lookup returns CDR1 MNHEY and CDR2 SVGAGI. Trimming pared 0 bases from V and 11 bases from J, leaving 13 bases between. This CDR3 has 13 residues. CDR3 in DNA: TGTGCCAGCAGTTACTCGACAGTGAATGAGCAGTACTTC. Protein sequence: CASSYSTVNEQYF.

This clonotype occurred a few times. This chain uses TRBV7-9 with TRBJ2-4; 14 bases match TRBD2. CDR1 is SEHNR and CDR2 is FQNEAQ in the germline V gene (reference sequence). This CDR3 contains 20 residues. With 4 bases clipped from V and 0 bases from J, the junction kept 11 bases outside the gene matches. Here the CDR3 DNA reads TGTGCCAGCAGCTCAGGGACTAGCGGGAGTTCGATCTTAGCCAAAAACATTCAGTACTTC. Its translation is CASSSGTSGSSILAKNIQYF.

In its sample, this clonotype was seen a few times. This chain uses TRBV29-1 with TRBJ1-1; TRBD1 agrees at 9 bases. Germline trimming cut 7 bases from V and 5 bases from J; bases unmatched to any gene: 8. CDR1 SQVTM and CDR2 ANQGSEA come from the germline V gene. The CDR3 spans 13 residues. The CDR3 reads CSDLGQGRTEAFF. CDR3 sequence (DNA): TGCAGCGACCTTGGACAGGGGAGGACTGAAGCTTTCTTT.

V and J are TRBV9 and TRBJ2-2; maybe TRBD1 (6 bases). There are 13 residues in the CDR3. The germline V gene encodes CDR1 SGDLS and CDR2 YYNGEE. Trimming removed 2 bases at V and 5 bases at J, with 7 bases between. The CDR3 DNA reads TGTGCCAGCAGCGTTACAGGGACCGGGGAGCTGTTTTTT. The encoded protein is CASSVTGTGELFF.

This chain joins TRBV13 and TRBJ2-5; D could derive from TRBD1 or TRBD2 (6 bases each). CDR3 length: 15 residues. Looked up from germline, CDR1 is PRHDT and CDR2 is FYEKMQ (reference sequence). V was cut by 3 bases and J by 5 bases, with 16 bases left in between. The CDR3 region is CASSLRGVKSETQYF. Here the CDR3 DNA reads TGTGCCAGCAGCTTGAGGGGGGTAAAGTCGGAGACCCAGTACTTC.